This T cell receptor beta chain is from a study of blood T cell repertoires in COVID-19. Assay: immunoSEQ multiplex PCR; the TCRdb copy retains only in-frame clones and omits some. The sample lists about 180,000 clones, 65% to 90% occurring once. This receptor was identified in a man aged 45-60 years with active or convalescent COVID-19. The sample taken for sequencing was peripheral blood.

CDR3: CASSFRPGGLENEQYF. The CDR3 DNA follows: TGCGCCAGCAGCTTCCGACCTGGGGGCTTGGAGAACGAGCAGTACTTC. V is TRBV4-1 and J is TRBJ2-7; tentative D call: TRBD1 (6 bases). The germline gives CDR1 MGHRA, CDR2 YSYEKL. This CDR3 is built from 16 residues. Trimming stripped 5 bases from V and 5 bases from J, with 22 bases between.